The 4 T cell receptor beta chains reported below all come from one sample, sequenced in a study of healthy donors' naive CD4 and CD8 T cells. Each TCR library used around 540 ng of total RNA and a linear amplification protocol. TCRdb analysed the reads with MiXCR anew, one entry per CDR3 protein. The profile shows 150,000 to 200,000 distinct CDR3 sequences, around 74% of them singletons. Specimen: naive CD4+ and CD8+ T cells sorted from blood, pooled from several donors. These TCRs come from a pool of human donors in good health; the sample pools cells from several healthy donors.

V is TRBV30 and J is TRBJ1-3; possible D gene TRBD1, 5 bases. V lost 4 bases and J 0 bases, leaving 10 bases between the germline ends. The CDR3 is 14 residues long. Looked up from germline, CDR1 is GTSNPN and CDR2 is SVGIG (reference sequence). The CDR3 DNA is TGTGCCTGGACCCTGGGGGTCTCTGGAAACACCATATATTTT. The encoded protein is CAWTLGVSGNTIYF.

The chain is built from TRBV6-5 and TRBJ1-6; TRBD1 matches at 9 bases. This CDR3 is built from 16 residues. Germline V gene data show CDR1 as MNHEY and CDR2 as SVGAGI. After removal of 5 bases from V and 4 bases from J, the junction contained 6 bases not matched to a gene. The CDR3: CASSLGQGTYNSPLHF. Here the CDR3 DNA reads TGTGCCAGCAGTCTAGGACAGGGGACTTATAATTCACCCCTCCACTTT.

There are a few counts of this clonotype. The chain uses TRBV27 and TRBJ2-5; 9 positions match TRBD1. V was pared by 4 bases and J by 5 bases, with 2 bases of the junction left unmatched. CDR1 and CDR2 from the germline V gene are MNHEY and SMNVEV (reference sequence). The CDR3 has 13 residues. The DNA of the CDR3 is TGTGCCAGCAGTTCAGGGACAGGGGAGACCCAGTACTTC. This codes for CASSSGTGETQYF.

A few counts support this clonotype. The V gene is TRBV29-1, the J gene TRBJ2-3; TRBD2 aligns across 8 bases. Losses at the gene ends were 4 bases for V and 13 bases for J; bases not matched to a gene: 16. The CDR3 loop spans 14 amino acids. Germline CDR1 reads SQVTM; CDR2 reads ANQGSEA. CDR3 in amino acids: CSVGLRLANSVEYF. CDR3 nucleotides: TGCAGCGTTGGTTTGAGACTAGCGAATTCGGTAGAGTATTTT.